This T cell receptor beta chain is from a study of identical twins. Each donor (without exception) was a healthy Caucasian. Worth noting for this clonotype: What it binds is not known.

TCRdb analysed the 5' RACE reads with MiXCR anew, one entry per CDR3 protein. The repertoire holds 470,000 or so distinct CDR3 sequences, with roughly 26% as singletons. Study-level results: There was more out-of-frame TCR alpha sharing in monozygotic twins than models estimated. Invariant populations such as MAIT and iNKT cells could partly muddle zero-insertion analyses. Memory repertoires lacked the insertion deficit that abundant cord blood beta clonotypes showed.

Per germline, CDR1 DFQATT and CDR2 SNEGSKA (reference sequence). The CDR3 loop spans 15 amino acids. After removal of 0 bases from V and 0 bases from J, the junction contained 2 bases not matched to a gene. This same sample was also taken into another study, of T cells expressing NK-cell markers.

The source material was CD4+ T cells sorted from blood. The receptor's source is a woman aged 18-35 years in good health. The rearrangement joins TRBV20-1 to TRBJ2-5; 9 nucleotides line up with TRBD2. Here the CDR3 reads CSARDPSGDQETQYF. CDR3 DNA sequence: TGCAGTGCTAGAGATCCTAGCGGGGACCAAGAGACCCAGTACTTC.